These 22 T cell receptor beta chains came from one sample sequenced in a study of Graves' ophthalmopathy and Graves' hyperthyroidism (dated by TCRdb to about 2018). Sequenced using an Illumina HiSeq 2000. For repertoire sequencing, the TCR beta CDR3 regions were amplified from RNA transcripts. The first round of RT-PCR was done with HTBI primers and the Qiagen OneStep RT-PCR kit, and was followed by a second round of multiplex PCR, then size selection and purification. TCRdb reprocessing: public reads trimmed at Q25 with fastp, clones called with MiXCR, in-frame beta chains kept. Merged by CDR3 protein, the rows form single entries marked with the most common genes and DNA. The sample yields over a million distinct CDR3 sequences; about 36% were counted once. Of the sample, around 10% is held by the ten largest clones. Sequences were obtained from peripheral blood or thyroid tissue (not recorded which). Receptor source: an adult man with Graves' hyperthyroidism.

This clonotype was observed at least ten times. At one boundary the junction diverges from the germline segment, which might be a read error. The V gene is TRBV7-9, the J gene TRBJ1-1; tentatively, D is TRBD1 (5 bases). From germline, CDR1 is SEHNR and CDR2 FQNEAQ (reference sequence). This CDR3 has 13 amino acids. CDR3 nucleotide sequence: TGCGCCAGCAGCTGGCAGGGGAACACTGAAGCTTTCTTT. Residues: CASSWQGNTEAFF.

Of note for this clonotype: A junction end diverges from the germline sequence, so it may reflect a read error. The rearrangement links TRBV7-2 to TRBJ1-4; D gene uncertain. The CDR3 length is 13 residues. Germline CDR1 is SGHTA and CDR2 is FQGNSA. The CDR3 DNA is TGTGCCAGCAGCTCCCCTGGGGATGAAGAACTGTTTTTT. It specifies CASSSPGDEELFF.

This clonotype was detected many times. The chain is built from TRBV7-2 and TRBJ2-7; 7 bases fit TRBD1. Per the germline V gene, CDR1 is SGHTA and CDR2 is FQGNSA. The CDR3 covers 15 residues. V gave up 5 bases and J gave up 2 bases; unmatched junction bases: 9. CDR3 in amino acids: CASSLRQGGPYEQYF. CDR3 in DNA: TGTGCCAGCAGCCTCCGACAGGGTGGACCCTACGAGCAGTACTTC.

This clonotype was counted at least ten times. V usage is TRBV20-1 and J usage is TRBJ1-6; 10 bases fit TRBD1. V trimming: 7 bases; J trimming: 5 bases; junction bases outside the gene matches: 8. The CDR3 extends over 15 amino acids. The germline gives CDR1 DFQATT, CDR2 SNEGSKA (reference sequence). This CDR3 reads CSGGGGTGDNSPLHF. For the CDR3, the DNA is TGCAGTGGCGGAGGTGGGACAGGGGATAATTCACCCCTCCACTTT.

The chain joins TRBV7-2 to TRBJ2-7; tentatively, D is TRBD1 (6 bases). CDR1 SGHTA and CDR2 FQGNSA come from the germline V gene. V lost 1 base and J 6 bases, leaving 13 bases between the germline ends. CDR3 length equals 14 residues. DNA of the CDR3: TGTGCCAGCAGCTTAGAGGGGGAAATAAGCGAGCAGTACTTC. Protein: CASSLEGEISEQYF.

This clonotype was recorded a few times. The chain is built from TRBV19 and TRBJ2-5; maybe TRBD1 (5 bases). The length of the CDR3 is 13 residues. CDR1 is LNHDA, CDR2 SQIVND, per germline (reference sequence). Between the trimmed V and J ends, which lost 3 bases and 6 bases, there was a span of 11 bases. DNA of the CDR3: TGTGCCAGTAGTATTGTGGGGCGGAAGACCCAGTACTTC. Protein: CASSIVGRKTQYF. Variable domain in full (rest from reference TRBV19 and TRBJ2-5): DGGITQSPKYLFRKEGQNVTLSCEQNLNHDAMYWYRQDPGQGLRLIYYSQIVNDFQKGDIAEGYSVSREKKESFPLTVTSAQKNPTAFYLCASSIVGRKTQYFGPGTRLLVL.

This chain connects TRBV10-2 to TRBJ1-1, with 8 bases that match TRBD1. There are 15 residues in the CDR3. The J segment lost 5 bases and the V segment lost 6 bases, leaving 11 bases of the junction unmatched. Looked up from germline, CDR1 is WSHSY and CDR2 is SAAADI. The CDR3 DNA reads as TGCGCCAGCAGCCACGTGGACAGGGAGGGGACTGAAGCTTTCTTT. Its protein product is CASSHVDREGTEAFF.

For this clonotype: One end of the junction fails to match germline, which may point to a read error. The chain couples TRBV7-3 to TRBJ2-7; either TRBD1 or TRBD2 may supply D (6 bases each). Germline V gene lookup returns CDR1 SGHTA and CDR2 FQGTGA. CDR3 length: 13 amino acids. CDR3 sequence: CASSLTGGREQCF. CDR3 DNA: TGTGCCAGCAGCTTAACCGGGGGCAGAGAGCAGTGCTTC. The entire variable domain, with the rest obtained from reference TRBV7-3 and TRBJ2-7, is as follows: GAGVSQTPSNKVTEKGKYVELRCDPISGHTALYWYRQSLGQGPEFLIYFQGTGAADDSGLPNDRFFAVRPEGSVSTLKIQRTERGDSAVYLCASSLTGGREQCFGPGTRLTVT.

This clonotype appeared a few times. The J gene is TRBJ1-1, the V gene TRBV5-8; D is perhaps TRBD1 (5 bases). The germline V and J ends were trimmed by 6 bases and 1 base, with 13 bases remaining between them. Germline V gene sequence: CDR1 SGHTS, CDR2 YDEGEE. This CDR3 has 14 residues. CDR3 residues: CASMRGNPNTEAFF. Here the CDR3 DNA reads TGTGCCAGCATGAGGGGAAACCCGAACACTGAAGCTTTCTTT.

This clonotype appeared a single time. The chain carries TRBV29-1 and TRBJ1-1; 7 nucleotides agree with TRBD1. In germline, CDR1 is SQVTM, CDR2 ANQGSEA. This CDR3 contains 12 residues. The junction had 5 bases not matched to a gene; V was cut back by 6 bases and J by 4 bases. CDR3 region: CSVADRLTEAFF. The DNA of the CDR3 is TGCAGCGTGGCGGACAGGCTCACTGAAGCTTTCTTT.

This clonotype was found many times. The V and J genes are TRBV7-9 and TRBJ2-7; no clear D gene. The CDR3 has 8 amino acids. Germline V lookup: CDR1 SEHNR, CDR2 FQNEAQ (reference sequence). V lost 8 bases to trimming and J lost 5 bases, with 1 base between them. The CDR3 DNA reads as TGTGCCAGCGACGAGCAGTACTTC. Encoded protein: CASDEQYF. The full variable domain, rest sourced from reference TRBV7-9 and TRBJ2-7, is DTGVSQNPRHKITKRGQNVTFRCDPISEHNRLYWYRQTLGQGPEFLTYFQNEAQLEKSRLLSDRFSAERPKGSFSTLEIQRTEQGDSAMYLCASDEQYFGPGTRLTVT.

This chain uses TRBV12-3 or TRBV12-4 with TRBJ2-5, with D tentatively TRBD2 (6 bases). This CDR3 has 15 amino acids. V was clipped by 6 bases and J by 3 bases, with 17 bases between them. CDR3: CASSPLRWREETQYF. CDR3 DNA: TGTGCCAGCAGCCCGCTCAGGTGGAGGGAAGAGACCCAGTACTTC.

V and J are TRBV6-4 and TRBJ1-2; no reliable D call. Germline CDR1 is MRHNA and CDR2 is SNTAGT. Trimming removed 5 bases from V and 7 bases from J, with 17 bases in between. The CDR3 is 14 residues long. The CDR3 protein is CASSFGSGVRGYTF. CDR3 coding DNA: TGTGCCAGCAGTTTTGGGAGTGGGGTGCGTGGCTACACCTTC.

This clonotype was detected a few times. The gene calls are TRBV6-6 and TRBJ2-5, with D possibly being TRBD2 (6 bases). The CDR3 spans 22 residues. V was pared by 2 bases and J by 5 bases, with 36 bases between. Germline values: CDR1 MNHNY, CDR2 SVGAGI (reference sequence). The CDR3 reads CASSYVIGLGREVRGTQETQYF. DNA of the CDR3: TGTGCCAGCAGTTACGTTATTGGATTAGGCAGGGAGGTGAGGGGCACGCAGGAGACCCAGTACTTC.

The gene calls are TRBV7-9 and TRBJ2-7; D may be TRBD2 (5 bases). The tail of the sequence fits TRBJ2-1 better, so the J call may be wrong. CDR1 is SEHNR and CDR2 is FQNEAQ in the germline V gene (reference sequence). The CDR3 is 15 amino acids. Here the CDR3 reads CASSLDEGLGNEQFF. CDR3 nucleotides: TGTGCCAGCAGCTTAGATGAGGGTTTGGGCAATGAGCAGTTCTTC.

This chain connects TRBV24-1 to TRBJ2-3; D possibly uses TRBD1 or TRBD2 (5 bases each). The CDR3 contains 16 residues. Trimming pared 1 base from V and 2 bases from J, leaving 12 bases between. Germline loops: CDR1 KGHDR, CDR2 SFDVKD. The CDR3: CATSDLPGTATDTQYF. DNA for the CDR3: TGTGCCACCAGTGATTTACCCGGGACGGCCACAGATACGCAGTATTTT.

This rearrangement joins TRBV10-2 to TRBJ1-6; D perhaps matches TRBD1 (5 bases). Trimming removed 6 bases at V and 7 bases at J, with 13 bases between. This CDR3 is 14 amino acids long. In germline, CDR1 is WSHSY, CDR2 SAAADI. As DNA, the CDR3 is TGCGCCAGCAGGGGGGTGAGCGGGAATTCACCCCTCCACTTT. Translated: CASRGVSGNSPLHF.

This clonotype was seen ten or more times. This sequence joins TRBV7-3 and TRBJ2-7; 10 bases align to TRBD2. With 6 bases clipped from V and 1 base from J, the junction kept 6 bases outside the gene matches. CDR1 is SGHTA, CDR2 FQGTGA, per germline. This CDR3 is 15 amino acids long. CDR3 nucleotide sequence: TGTGCCAGCAGTGCCGGGACTAGCGAATCCTACGAGCAGTACTTC. Protein sequence: CASSAGTSESYEQYF.

Many counts were recorded for this clonotype. The rearrangement uses TRBV7-6 and TRBJ2-7; D possibly corresponds to TRBD1 (6 bases). Germline V gene sequence: CDR1 SGHVS, CDR2 FNYEAQ. The V and J ends lost 1 base and 0 bases respectively, with 13 bases between them. This CDR3 has 16 amino acids. In DNA form, the CDR3 reads TGTGCCAGCAGCTTAGAATTCGGACAGAGCTCCTACGAGCAGTACTTC. Amino acids: CASSLEFGQSSYEQYF.

This clonotype occurred a few times. CDR3 nucleotide sequence: TGTGCCAGCAGGACAGGGTACGGCAATCAGCCCCAGCATTTT. Protein: CASRTGYGNQPQHF. The genes are TRBV2 and TRBJ1-5; 7 nucleotides line up with TRBD1. Germline assignment: CDR1 SNHLY and CDR2 FYNNEI. Trimming removed 6 bases from V and 2 bases from J; junction bases left unmatched: 4. The CDR3 contains 14 residues.

This clonotype was seen only a few times. This chain links TRBV19 with TRBJ1-2; D not certain. Germline CDR1 LNHDA, CDR2 SQIVND (reference sequence). The CDR3 is 16 residues long. The V end was cut by 5 bases, the J end by 4 bases, with 20 bases between. The CDR3, as DNA: TGTGCCAGTAGTCCCCCTCGGAGTGCAGCCATCTATGGCTACACCTTC. This gives the protein CASSPPRSAAIYGYTF.

This clonotype showed up many times. The germline gene is not matched at one end of the junction; a read error may be the cause. The genes are TRBV2 and TRBJ2-5; D uncertain. CDR1 is SNHLY, CDR2 FYNNEI, per germline. This CDR3 region has 13 residues. For the CDR3, the DNA is TGTGCCAGCAGGGAAGACCTTAAAGAGACCCAGTACTTC. This sequence encodes CASREDLKETQYF.